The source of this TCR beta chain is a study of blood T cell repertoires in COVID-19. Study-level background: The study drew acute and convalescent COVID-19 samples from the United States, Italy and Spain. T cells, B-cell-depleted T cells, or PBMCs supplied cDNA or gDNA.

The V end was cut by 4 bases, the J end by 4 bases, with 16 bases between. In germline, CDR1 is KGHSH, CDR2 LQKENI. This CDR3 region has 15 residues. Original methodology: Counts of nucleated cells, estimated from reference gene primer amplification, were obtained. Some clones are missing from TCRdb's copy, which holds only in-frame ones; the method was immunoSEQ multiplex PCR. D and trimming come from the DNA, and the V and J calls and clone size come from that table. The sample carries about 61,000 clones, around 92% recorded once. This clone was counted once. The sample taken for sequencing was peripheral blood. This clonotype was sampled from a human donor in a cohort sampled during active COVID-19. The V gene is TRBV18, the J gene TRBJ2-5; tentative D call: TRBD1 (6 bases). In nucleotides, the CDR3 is TGTGCCAGCTCACAAAAACGACAGGATGGAGAGACCCAGTACTTC. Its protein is CASSQKRQDGETQYF.